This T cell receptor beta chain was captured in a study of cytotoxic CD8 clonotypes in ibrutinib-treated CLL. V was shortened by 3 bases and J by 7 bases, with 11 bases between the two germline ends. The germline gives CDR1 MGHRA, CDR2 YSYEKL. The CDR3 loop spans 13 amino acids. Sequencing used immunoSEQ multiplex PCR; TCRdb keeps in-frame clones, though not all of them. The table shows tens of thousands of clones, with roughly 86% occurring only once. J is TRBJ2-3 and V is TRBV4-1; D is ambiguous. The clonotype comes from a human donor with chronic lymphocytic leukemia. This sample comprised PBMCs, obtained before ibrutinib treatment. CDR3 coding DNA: TGCGCCAGCAGCCACCCTTCGGCCCATACGCAGTATTTT. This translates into CASSHPSAHTQYF.